The next 3 T cell receptor beta chains were all read from a single sample in a study of CD8 T cells in ankylosing spondylitis. One entry per CDR3 protein, called by TCRdb with MiXCR from the 5' RACE reads. Of more than 200,000 distinct CDR3 sequences listed, roughly a quarter are singletons. The sequenced material came from blood, either unsorted or a sorted T cell fraction (not recorded which). These receptors were obtained from a male donor with ankylosing spondylitis or in good health (not recorded which).

This clonotype was seen a few times. This rearrangement joins TRBV29-1 to TRBJ2-6, with D possibly being TRBD1 or TRBD2 (5 bases each). V was shortened by 7 bases and J by 11 bases, with 18 bases between the two germline ends. This CDR3 spans 13 amino acids. Germline values: CDR1 SQVTM, CDR2 ANQGSEA. The CDR3: CSAESGTLDVLTF. The CDR3 DNA sequence: TGCAGCGCTGAGTCCGGGACGCTCGACGTCCTGACTTTC.

Ten or more counts support this clonotype. The chain joins TRBV5-5 to TRBJ1-1; D call uncertain. V dropped 5 bases and J dropped 2 bases, with 16 bases sitting between them. The length of the CDR3 is 15 residues. Germline assignment: CDR1 SGHKS and CDR2 YYEKEE (reference sequence). CDR3 coding DNA: TGTGCCAGCAGTCTAGCCCTGACGGTCAACACTGAAGCTTTCTTT. It yields the protein CASSLALTVNTEAFF.

The chain uses TRBV7-2 and TRBJ2-7; D is perhaps TRBD1 or TRBD2 (5 bases each). The CDR3 sequence is 14 residues long. Germline loops: CDR1 SGHTA, CDR2 FQGNSA. V lost 5 bases, J lost 3 bases, and 14 bases lay in between. CDR3 residues: CASSLIAGGYEQYF. In DNA form, the CDR3 reads TGTGCCAGCAGCCTAATAGCTGGGGGCTACGAGCAGTACTTC.